The source of this T cell receptor (beta chain) is a study of cytomegalovirus exposure and HLA in healthy donors (TCRdb year 2017). In the study overall: According to an earlier analysis of a few hundred of the donors, 200 million or so T cells yielded over 90 million unique TCR beta sequences and approximately 300 Gb of sequence data. Roughly 300 gigabases of sequencing data and some 85 million unique TCR sequences were included in an early release covering about 600 HLA-typed donors. The genetic ancestry cluster associated with self-reported Caucasian donors included over 65% of the approximately 430 genotyped donors. The aim of the study was to test whether cataloging public T cell receptors could identify signatures of past pathogen exposure. The T cell repertoires of several hundred subjects were profiled by immunosequencing and related to cytomegalovirus serostatus. Along with the approximately 670-subject first cohort, a separate validation cohort of around 120 different subjects was used. To predict cytomegalovirus infection status, the study combined high-throughput TCR immunosequencing, statistical association of individual TCRs with disease status, and machine learning. A later analysis re-examined previously published TCR beta repertoires from more than 600 donors and added high-resolution HLA genotyping to investigate patterns of TCR occurrence. Rather than using new phenotypic data, the later analysis identified candidate immune exposures from TCR beta sequences and from how often those sequences occurred across donors. An earlier analysis of some 500 of the donors used high-throughput TCR beta sequencing to judge whether each TCR beta V gene segment behaved as functional or pseudogenic. Alongside the repertoire data, information on donor age, sex, ethnicity and CMV serostatus was compiled. In a later genetic analysis, genome-wide SNP genotypes for 398 of the 666 donors were used, and that subset was treated as a discovery cohort. All discovery cohort repertoires had been generated on a single sequencing platform. HLA typing covered class I and class II loci at four-digit resolution. Typing coverage varied by locus: about 620-630 donors for A, B, C, DRB1 and DQB1; approximately 500 for DQA1; around 570 for DPA1; 400 to 480 for DPB1. About 5 DR-DQ haplotypes were handled as single units for association and clustering, since linkage in the cohort was strong. On average, roughly 250,000 unique TCR beta nucleotide sequences were sequenced per donor among more than 350 genotyped donors of the cohort, with roughly 18% of those sequences being non-productive.

The cohort comprised more than 550 healthy bone marrow donors. Cohort members were all nominally healthy when sampled, although unrecorded immune exposures were likely present. The donor tested CMV seronegative and was one of the 352 seronegative cohort members. Each donor provided a peripheral blood sample, and peripheral blood mononuclear cells were used for TCR beta sequencing. Genomic DNA extraction from the blood cell samples was performed with the Qiagen DNeasy Blood Extraction Kit. Results and caveats for the whole study, not just this receptor: The only immune exposure information available for the cohort was CMV serostatus. The classifier was reported to diagnose cytomegalovirus status with high specificity and sensitivity in both the original cohort and the validation cohort. A further reported finding was that TCR beta sequences accurately predicted the HLA-A and HLA-B alleles for most subjects in the first cohort. Because the 87-base-pair reads could not distinguish some IMGT-functional V segments, including TRBV6-2 and TRBV6-3, those segments were excluded. Specific HLA alleles were associated with around 18,000 TCR beta sequences at a false discovery rate of 0.05 in a later analysis. Because HLA typing was missing for some donors at each locus, association tests included only the typed subset. Most CMV-associated TCR beta chains appeared to be HLA-restricted in a later analysis, and the HLA associations seemed to be driven largely by CMV exposure. Only TCR beta chains were sequenced in this cohort, and the absence of alpha or paired-chain data limited detectable features. In a later genetic analysis, fewer N-insertions in productive TCRs were reported among donors in an Asian-associated ancestry cluster than the roughly 700-donor mean. Roughly uniform sequencing depth across donors was assumed in presence/absence analyses, although this assumption may not hold. When HLA alleles, especially DR and DQ, strongly co-occurred, attributing TCR associations to individual alleles was difficult. In an earlier analysis of some 500 of the donors, most TCR beta V segments were observed in productive rearrangements about 87% or about 30% of the time, broadly matching IMGT annotations. Linkage disequilibrium might explain the correlated functional status among segregating V segments, but an unknown experimental factor could not be excluded. According to a later analysis, TCR association rates differed among HLA loci, with DRB1 alleles showing the most associated TCRs and HLA-C alleles showing the fewest. In the study, approximately 160 TCR beta chains were listed as associated with cytomegalovirus. A group of highly shared sequence variants was considered likely to be a technical artifact of the sequencing pipeline. In a later analysis, several top co-occurrence clusters were reported to appear linked to parvovirus B19, influenza, CMV and Epstein-Barr virus. The earlier analysis of some 560 of the donors excluded fewer than 20 rarely observed V segments, including chromosome 9 orphons, because counts were too low. In a later genetic analysis, a missense DCLRE1C variant was associated with V-gene and J-gene trimming of TCR beta chains, and the association was replicated in an independent cohort. In a later analysis, HLA-associated TCR beta chains showed more clonal expansion and lower generation probabilities than non-associated chains that were equally common. According to the authors, the approach could potentially be generalized to other disease states and immunological phenotypes. Three of the identified cytomegalovirus-associated TCR beta chains were confirmed in vitro to be specific for cytomegalovirus antigens. While some public TCRs were present in many individuals, most TCR sequences turned up only very rarely across donors.

The method was the immunoSEQ multiplex PCR assay. For the multiplex PCR, a mixture combining 60 forward primers for TCR Vbeta segments and 13 reverse primers for TCR Jbeta segments was used. A multiplex PCR assay on genomic DNA amplified the CDR3 region of rearranged TCR beta genes. The Illumina HiSeq System was used to sequence the amplified TCR beta libraries as 87-base-pair reads. The original methods were these. A later analysis tallied around 80 million unique TCR beta chains across the 700 or so repertoires, and about 10 million of those chains were shared by two or more donors. To remove PCR and sequencing errors, raw reads were error-corrected and collapsed into unique sequences using a nearest-neighbor algorithm that merged closely related sequences. V, D and J gene segments were assigned by aligning CDR3 sequences to IMGT reference sequences. For a sequence to be retained, a match of at least six nucleotides to both a V gene segment and a J gene segment was required. Rearrangements were called productive when the CDR3 lacked stop codons and stayed in frame with V and J; all others were non-productive. Following IMGT convention, CDR3 was defined as the stretch from the second conserved V-encoded cysteine up to the conserved J-encoded phenylalanine. The earlier analysis of 587 of the donors excluded sequences that lacked an unambiguous match to a single V gene segment. An earlier analysis of about 600 of the donors called V segments functional above 56.7% productive rearrangements and segregating when the between-donor standard deviation exceeded 5%. To diagnose cytomegalovirus status from the catalog of TCR beta chain sequences, a statistical classification framework was built. In a later analysis, V and J genes were assigned by comparing TCR nucleotide sequences against IMGT/GENE-DB human TR gene sequences. The TCRdist pipeline was used in a later analysis to assign CDR3 sequences and most-parsimonious VDJ recombination scenarios. In a later analysis, each TCR beta chain was defined by its CDR3 amino acid sequence together with its V-gene family, and reads lacking a unique V-gene family were excluded. In a later analysis, some 600 highly shared, low-generation-probability nucleotide sequences were removed to address suspected cross-contamination and a sequencing artifact. In a later analysis, a clonal expansion index was calculated for each public chain from normalized within-repertoire ranks of inferred template counts. Generation probabilities in a later analysis came from a VDJ recombination model fitted to out-of-frame rearrangements, and those results were checked against IGoR. A later analysis scored TCR-TCR, TCR-HLA and TCR-CMV co-occurrence with hypergeometric tests, applying a repertoire-size bias correction to TCR pairs. In a later analysis, false discovery rates were estimated by permuting HLA or CMV assignments 20 times. In a later analysis, co-occurring TCRs were grouped with DBSCAN, and TCRdist sequence similarity was added when clustering was performed within HLA-allele-positive subsets. Co-occurrence clustering excluded repertoires with fewer than 30,000 or more than 120,000 public chains, plus five with anomalous nucleotide sharing. This is the immuneACCESS table as TCRdb keeps it, with only in-frame sequences that have V and J called. A part of the clones is gone; compared with another copy, unresolved V genes explain less than half, and the rest is unexplained. V and J calls and clone size are given by that table; D and trimming were obtained from the DNA. This sample is represented by around 150,000 clones; over 75% of them were singletons. The ten largest account for about 0.66% of the sample.

The CDR3, from cysteine to phenylalanine, totals 15 residues. This entry keeps only the CDR3 DNA: 45 bases, framed from base 1. Based on the germline V gene, the CDR1 and CDR2 sequences are MGHRA and YSYEKL. The trim is 2 bases for V and 4 bases for J, with a gap of 12 bases between the germline ends. This clone was seen a handful of times. The antigen it recognizes is unknown. There are no base qualities to consult, and no much larger clone falls within one base. The sequence derives from a male donor in good health and CMV-seronegative. Input material: PBMCs. Recombination linked TRBV4-1 to TRBJ1-5, with no confident D gene call. The CDR3 corresponds to CASSQSYSFNQPQHF. The DNA is TGCGCCAGCAGCCAATCATACAGTTTTAATCAGCCCCAGCATTTT.